This TCR beta chain was identified in a study of CD8 T cells in Susac syndrome. For the study at large: Treatment at blood withdrawal was none, corticosteroids, or intravenous immunoglobulin alone in Susac syndrome patients. Study-level results: Susac CD8+ clonal expansion peaked in TEMRA cells and active patients. In total CD8+ repertoires, 15 to 20 Susac-specific public clones were found, and five or six in CD8+ TEMRA repertoires.

In the case of this clonotype: Its antigen is undetermined.

V shed 0 bases and J shed 4 bases, with 15 bases lying between them. The germline V gene has CDR1 MNHEY and CDR2 SVGAGI. The CDR3 runs 16 residues. The RNA input was about 0.5 to 1 ug, and it was reverse transcribed with random hexamers. TCR beta CDR3 was amplified by immunoSEQ multiplex PCR. This amplification extended across 54 Vbeta and 13 Jbeta segments. TCRdb used MiXCR to reprocess the immunoSEQ multiplex PCR reads, holding one entry per CDR3 protein. This sample carries 100,000 to 150,000 distinct CDR3 sequences, around 94% of them seen once, and the ten largest clones take 0.2% to 0.25%. V usage is TRBV6-5 and J usage is TRBJ1-1; unclear D gene. Sequencing input: CD8+ T cells from PBMCs. This receptor was taken from a human donor with Susac syndrome. The CDR3 bases are TGTGCCAGCAGTTACTCGACCGTTCCGGCGTCCACTGAAGCTTTCTTT. Its protein product is CASSYSTVPASTEAFF.